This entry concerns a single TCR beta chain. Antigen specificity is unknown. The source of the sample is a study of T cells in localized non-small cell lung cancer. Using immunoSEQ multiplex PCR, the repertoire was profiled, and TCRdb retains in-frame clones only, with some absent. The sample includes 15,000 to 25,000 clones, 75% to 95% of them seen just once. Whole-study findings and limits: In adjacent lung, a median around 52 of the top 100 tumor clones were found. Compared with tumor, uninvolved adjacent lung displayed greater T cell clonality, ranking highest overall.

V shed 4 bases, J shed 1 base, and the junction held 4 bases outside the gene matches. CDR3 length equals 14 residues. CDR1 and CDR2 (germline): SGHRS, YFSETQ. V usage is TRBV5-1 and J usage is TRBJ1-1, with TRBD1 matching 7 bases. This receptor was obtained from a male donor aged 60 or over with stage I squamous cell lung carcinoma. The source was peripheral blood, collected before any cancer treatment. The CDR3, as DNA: TGCGCCAGCAGCCGCGACAGGGCGAACACTGAAGCTTTCTTT. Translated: CASSRDRANTEAFF.